The text below deals with one TCR beta chain. The CDR3 has 12 amino acids. The germline gives CDR1 SQVTM, CDR2 ANQGSEA. Between the trimmed V and J ends, which lost 4 bases and 3 bases, there was a span of 9 bases. TCRdb reanalysed the PCR reads using MiXCR and keeps one entry per CDR3 protein. Of roughly 20,000 distinct CDR3 sequences listed, over 40% are singletons. The entry originates in a study of tumor-infiltrating lymphocytes in oesophageal squamous cell carcinoma. Sequenced material: normal esophageal tissue next to the tumor. The chain joins TRBV29-1 to TRBJ1-1; no clear D gene. This receptor was taken from a male donor with esophageal squamous cell carcinoma. CDR3 region: CSVGRRDTEAFF. CDR3 coding DNA: TGCAGCGTTGGACGACGGGACACTGAAGCTTTCTTT.